The 9 T cell receptor beta chains below come from one sample, sequenced in a study of beta chain features in type 1 diabetes. The study reverse transcribed the entire isolated RNA, so it sequenced expressed TCRB transcripts. Only in-frame clones appear in the TCRdb table, and some are missing; sequencing was by immunoSEQ multiplex PCR. The top ten clones hold approximately 0.44% of a sample with almost 350,000 clones, 8% of them seen once. The sequenced sample consisted of central memory CD4+ T cells from blood. These receptors were collected from a young woman in good health.

The chain couples TRBV19 to TRBJ2-5; 12 nucleotides match TRBD2. The ends lost 3 bases at V and 3 bases at J; junction bases unmatched: 2. Germline V gene sequence: CDR1 LNHDA, CDR2 SQIVND (reference sequence). The CDR3 totals 15 residues. This CDR3 is CASSMGLAGEETQYF. CDR3 in DNA: TGTGCCAGTAGTATGGGACTAGCGGGTGAAGAGACCCAGTACTTC.

This chain links TRBV7-9 with TRBJ2-1; TRBD2 matches at 9 bases. CDR3 length: 15 amino acids. J lost 8 bases, V lost 6 bases, and 11 bases had no gene match. Germline V gene sequence: CDR1 SEHNR, CDR2 FQNEAQ (reference sequence). The CDR3 region has the DNA TGTGCCAGCAGAGAAATTAGCGGGAGTACCGATGAGCAGTTCTTC. This gives the protein CASREISGSTDEQFF. The entire variable domain, with the rest obtained from reference TRBV7-9 and TRBJ2-1, is as follows: DTGVSQNPRHKITKRGQNVTFRCDPISEHNRLYWYRQTLGQGPEFLTYFQNEAQLEKSRLLSDRFSAERPKGSFSTLEIQRTEQGDSAMYLCASREISGSTDEQFFGPGTRLTVL.

The rearrangement uses TRBV7-6 and TRBJ2-1; D unresolved. The CDR3 runs 13 residues. Germline CDR1 reads SGHVS; CDR2 reads FNYEAQ. Trimming removed 3 bases at V and 12 bases at J, with 15 bases between. CDR3 DNA: TGTGCCAGCAGCTTTTCGCGAGTCAGTGGGCAGTTCTTC. Translation: CASSFSRVSGQFF.

This clone was seen a few times. The chain couples TRBV5-1 to TRBJ2-7; no clear D. Trimming cost V 0 bases and J 2 bases, with 12 bases left between them. This CDR3 contains 15 residues. Germline V gene lookup returns CDR1 SGHRS and CDR2 YFSETQ. The CDR3 nucleotides read TGCGCCAGCAGCTTGGGAGCGAGGATGACCTACGAGCAGTACTTC. Protein sequence: CASSLGARMTYEQYF.

CDR3: CASSLRQERNTEAFF. The CDR3 coding sequence is TGTGCCAGCAGCCTCAGACAGGAGAGGAACACTGAAGCTTTCTTT. This chain connects TRBV5-4 to TRBJ1-1, with D maybe TRBD1 (6 bases). Germline V gene sequence: CDR1 SGHNT, CDR2 YYREEE (reference sequence). V lost 4 bases to trimming and J lost 1 base, with 14 bases between them. The CDR3 is 15 amino acids.

The chain is built from TRBV4-2 and TRBJ2-5; D is possibly TRBD1 or TRBD2 (5 bases each). CDR1 is LGHNA and CDR2 is YNFKEQ in the germline V gene. V lost 0 bases and J lost 5, with 13 bases in between. This CDR3 comprises 15 residues. The CDR3 sequence: CASSQDLIEGETQYF. In DNA form, the CDR3 reads TGTGCCAGCAGCCAAGACTTGATAGAGGGGGAGACCCAGTACTTC.

The gene calls are TRBV28 and TRBJ2-2, with D tentatively TRBD1 (5 bases). Germline values: CDR1 MDHEN, CDR2 SYDVKM. Trimming shortened V by 3 bases and J by 2 bases, and 13 bases separated the two germline ends. The CDR3 spans 16 residues. The CDR3 protein is CASSFYQGSNTGELFF. The CDR3 bases are TGTGCCAGCAGTTTTTACCAGGGTAGCAACACCGGGGAGCTGTTTTTT.

The gene calls are TRBV2 and TRBJ2-6, with 8 bases aligning to TRBD1. The V gene end was trimmed by 8 bases and the J gene end by 3 bases; junction bases not matched to a gene: 9. The CDR3 runs 16 residues. Looked up from germline, CDR1 is SNHLY and CDR2 is FYNNEI. The CDR3 is CASLPGQANGANVLTF. The CDR3 coding sequence is TGTGCCAGCCTCCCGGGACAGGCTAATGGGGCCAACGTCCTGACTTTC.

The chain couples TRBV28 to TRBJ2-3; D may be TRBD2 (6 bases). Germline CDR1 MDHEN, CDR2 SYDVKM. The CDR3 spans 15 residues. Deletions cut 7 bases from V and 1 base from J, with 15 bases between. The CDR3 bases are TGTGCCAGCATTGGTTATCCGGGGGGCACAGATACGCAGTATTTT. This gives the protein CASIGYPGGTDTQYF.